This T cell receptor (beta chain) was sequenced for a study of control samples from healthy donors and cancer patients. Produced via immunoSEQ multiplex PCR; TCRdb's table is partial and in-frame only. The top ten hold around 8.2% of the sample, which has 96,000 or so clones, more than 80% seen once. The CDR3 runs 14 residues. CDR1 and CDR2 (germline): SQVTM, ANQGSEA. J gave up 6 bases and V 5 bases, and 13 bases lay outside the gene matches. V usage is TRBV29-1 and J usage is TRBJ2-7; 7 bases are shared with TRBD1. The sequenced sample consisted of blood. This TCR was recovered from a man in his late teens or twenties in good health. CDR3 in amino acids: CSVYRTGTSGEQYF. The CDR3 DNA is TGCAGCGTTTATAGGACAGGCACGTCTGGCGAGCAGTACTTC.